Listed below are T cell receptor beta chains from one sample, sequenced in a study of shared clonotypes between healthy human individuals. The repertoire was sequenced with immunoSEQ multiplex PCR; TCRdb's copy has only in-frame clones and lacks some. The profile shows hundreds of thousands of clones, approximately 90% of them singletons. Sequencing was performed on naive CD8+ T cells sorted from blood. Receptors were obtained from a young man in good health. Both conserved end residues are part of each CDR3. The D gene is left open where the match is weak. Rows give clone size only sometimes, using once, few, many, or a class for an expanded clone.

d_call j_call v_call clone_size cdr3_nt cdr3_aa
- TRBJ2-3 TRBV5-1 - TGCGCCAGCAGCCTCCGCGAAAGCACAGATACGCAGTATTTT CASSLRESTDTQYF
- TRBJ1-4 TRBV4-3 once TGCGCCAGCAGCCAAGATTCCCTACCGGTTGAAAAACTGTTTTTT CASSQDSLPVEKLFF
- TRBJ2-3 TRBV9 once TGTGCCAGCAGCGTAGAGCCAGCCGCATGGGATACGCAGTATTTT CASSVEPAAWDTQYF
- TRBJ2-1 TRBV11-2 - TGTGCCAGCAGCTCTTTGACAGGTCAGCAGTTCTTC CASSSLTGQQFF
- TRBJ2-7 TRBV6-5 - TGTGCCAGCAGTCGGACGGGGGACTACGAGCAGTACTTC CASSRTGDYEQYF
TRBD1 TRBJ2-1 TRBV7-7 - TGTGCCAGCAGCTTGTGGACAGGGCACAATGAGCAGTTCTTC CASSLWTGHNEQFF
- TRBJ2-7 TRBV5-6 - TGTGCCAGCAGCTTCGGCACGGACTTTTACGAGCAGTACTTC CASSFGTDFYEQYF
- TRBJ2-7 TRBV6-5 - TGTGCCAGCAGTTACGCGGGGGGACAGGAGTCCTACGAGCAGTACTTC CASSYAGGQESYEQYF
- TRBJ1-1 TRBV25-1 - TGTGCCAGCAGTACGCAGGGTTGGGACACTGAAGCTTTCTTT CASSTQGWDTEAFF
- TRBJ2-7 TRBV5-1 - TGCGCCAGCAGCTTGGAGGCAGGGGCCTACGAGCAGTACTTC CASSLEAGAYEQYF
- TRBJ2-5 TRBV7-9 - TGTGCCAGCAGCGGCAGAAAAGAGACCCAGTACTTC CASSGRKETQYF
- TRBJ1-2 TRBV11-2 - TGTGCCAGCAGCTCCAATTTCATGTATGGCTACACCTTC CASSSNFMYGYTF
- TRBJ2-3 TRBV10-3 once TGTGCCATCAGTGAGCCCGGGACAAGGGGAAGCACAGATACGCAGTATTTT CAISEPGTRGSTDTQYF
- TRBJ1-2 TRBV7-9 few TGTGCCAGCAGCTTGTGGGACACATCTAACTATGGCTACACCTTC CASSLWDTSNYGYTF
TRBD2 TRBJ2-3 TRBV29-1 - TGCAGCGTTGTACGGGAGGGCCAGACAGATACGCAGTATTTT CSVVREGQTDTQYF
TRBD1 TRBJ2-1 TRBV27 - TGTGCCAGCAGTTTGTGGACAGGGAGCTCCTACAATGAGCAGTTCTTC CASSLWTGSSYNEQFF
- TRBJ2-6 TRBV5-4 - TGTGCCAGCAGCTTTATTGGCTCTGGGGCCAACGTCCTGACTTTC CASSFIGSGANVLTF